What follows are 9 T cell receptor beta chains derived from one specimen sequenced in a study of T cells after yellow fever vaccination. TCRdb re-called the 5' RACE reads through MiXCR, storing one row per CDR3 protein. The data contain some 300,000 distinct CDR3 sequences, roughly 8.4% of them singletons. The sample consisted of PBMCs, taken around 45 days after the first yellow fever vaccination. The source of these receptors is a man aged 18 to 29 who received the YFV17D yellow fever vaccine.

The chain joins TRBV6-2 or TRBV6-3 to TRBJ2-2; 7 bases are shared with TRBD2. The V gene's germline CDR1 is MNHEY and CDR2 SVGEGT. The CDR3 is 18 amino acids. Trimming removed 2 bases from V and 0 bases from J; junction bases left unmatched: 9. The CDR3 DNA reads TGTGCCAGCAGTTACCGGACTGGCGGGGGACCGAACACCGGGGAGCTGTTTTTT. Translating gives CASSYRTGGGPNTGELFF.

This clonotype has just a few counts. For the CDR3, the DNA is TGTGCCAGCAGTTCGACAGGGTATAATGAAAAACTGTTTTTT. Its translation is CASSSTGYNEKLFF. This chain links TRBV6-5 with TRBJ1-4; TRBD1 matches at 7 bases. Germline CDR1 and CDR2: MNHEY and SVGAGI. This CDR3 contains 14 residues. The V segment lost 4 bases and the J segment 4 bases; nucleotides outside the gene matches: 3.

V and J are TRBV5-1 and TRBJ2-1, with TRBD2 matching over 8 bases. The V and J ends lost 1 base and 5 bases, in that order; junction bases with no gene match: 11. The germline V gene encodes CDR1 SGHRS and CDR2 YFSETQ. This CDR3 contains 17 residues. CDR3 loop: CASSLYYHGGGHNEQFF. The CDR3 bases are TGCGCCAGCAGCTTGTACTACCACGGCGGGGGGCACAATGAGCAGTTCTTC.

In DNA, the CDR3 is TGCGCCAGCAGCCAACCCAAAGGGGGCACAGATACGCAGTATTTT. Translated: CASSQPKGGTDTQYF. J is TRBJ2-3 and V is TRBV4-1; the D gene is possibly TRBD1 (5 bases). The germline CDR1 and CDR2 sequences are MGHRA and YSYEKL. The length of the CDR3 is 15 residues. With 2 bases removed from V and 1 base from J, the gap between germline ends came to 10 bases.

On this clonotype: Likely a read error: the CDR3 ends without its conserved phenylalanine or tryptophan. V gene TRBV2 combines with J gene TRBJ2-5; D is unclear. Trimming stripped 10 bases from V and 3 bases from J, with 15 bases between. From germline, CDR1 is SNHLY and CDR2 FYNNEI. The CDR3 extends over 13 amino acids. In DNA form, the CDR3 reads TGTGCCACCCACCTACAGAGTGAAGAGACCCAGTACCTC. Its protein product is CATHLQSEETQYL.

The table lists this clonotype with a few counts. This rearrangement joins TRBV9 to TRBJ1-4; 7 bases agree with TRBD1. J lost 6 bases, V lost 3 bases, and 11 bases had no gene match. The CDR3 is 16 amino acids. Germline lookup yields CDR1 SGDLS and CDR2 YYNGEE. For the CDR3, the DNA is TGTGCCAGCAGCGAGGGGGCTGGGGGAACGCATGAAAAACTGTTTTTT. It translates to CASSEGAGGTHEKLFF. Looking up the rest from reference TRBV9 and TRBJ1-4 gives the full variable domain: DSGVTQTPKHLITATGQRVTLRCSPRSGDLSVYWYQQSLDQGLQFLIQYYNGEERAKGNILERFSAQQFPDLHSELNLSSLELGDSALYFCASSEGAGGTHEKLFFGSGTQLSVL.

In its sample, this clonotype was seen many times. This chain connects TRBV7-2 to TRBJ2-5; no definite D call. The germline CDR1 and CDR2 sequences are SGHTA and FQGNSA. V was clipped by 5 bases and J by 1 base, with 5 bases between them. The CDR3 is 12 residues long. The CDR3 protein is CASSPIQETQYF. In DNA, the CDR3 is TGTGCCAGCAGCCCTATCCAAGAGACCCAGTACTTC.

This clonotype was observed a few times. For the CDR3, the DNA is TGCGCCAGCAGAGGGGAATTCTACGGCTACACCTTC. Its translation is CASRGEFYGYTF. The rearrangement links TRBV5-1 to TRBJ1-2; D perhaps matches TRBD1 (5 bases). Looked up from germline, CDR1 is SGHRS and CDR2 is YFSETQ. V dropped 5 bases and J dropped 8 bases, with 13 bases sitting between them. The CDR3 has 12 residues.

Only a few counts were recorded for this clonotype. This chain links TRBV20-1 with TRBJ1-4; no reliable D call. The CDR3 covers 13 residues. Germline lookup yields CDR1 DFQATT and CDR2 SNEGSKA (reference sequence). The germline V and J ends were trimmed by 2 bases and 8 bases, with 12 bases remaining between them. The CDR3 coding sequence is TGCAGTGCTAGAAGGGAGAGACGGGAAAAACTGTTTTTT. Amino acids: CSARRERREKLFF.